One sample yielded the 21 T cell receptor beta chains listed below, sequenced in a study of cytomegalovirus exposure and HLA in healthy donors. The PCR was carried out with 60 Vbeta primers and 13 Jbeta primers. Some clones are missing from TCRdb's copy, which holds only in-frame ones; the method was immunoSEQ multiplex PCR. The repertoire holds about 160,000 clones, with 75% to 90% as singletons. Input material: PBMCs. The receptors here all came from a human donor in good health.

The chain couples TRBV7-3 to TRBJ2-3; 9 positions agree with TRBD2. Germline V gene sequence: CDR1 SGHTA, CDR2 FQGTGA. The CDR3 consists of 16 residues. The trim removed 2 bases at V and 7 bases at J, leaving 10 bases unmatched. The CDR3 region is CASSLLAGGSVYTQYF. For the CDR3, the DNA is TGTGCCAGCAGCTTATTGGCGGGGGGGTCCGTGTATACGCAGTATTTT. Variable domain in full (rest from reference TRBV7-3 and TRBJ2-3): GAGVSQTPSNKVTEKGKYVELRCDPISGHTALYWYRQSLGQGPEFLIYFQGTGAADDSGLPNDRFFAVRPEGSVSTLKIQRTERGDSAVYLCASSLLAGGSVYTQYFGPGTRLTVL.

The CDR3 loop is CASSPLTGTGGMNTEAFF. The CDR3 nucleotides are TGTGCCAGCTCACCCCTAACCGGGACAGGGGGAATGAACACTGAAGCTTTCTTT. The chain uses TRBV18 and TRBJ1-1, with 11 bases fitting TRBD1. The V gene's germline CDR1 is KGHSH and CDR2 LQKENI. This CDR3 contains 18 residues. J was trimmed by 0 bases and V by 3 bases; bases with no gene match: 9. Full variable domain (outside the CDR3, taken from reference TRBV18 and TRBJ1-1): NAGVMQNPRHLVRRRGQEARLRCSPMKGHSHVYWYRQLPEEGLKFMVYLQKENIIDESGMPKERFSAEFPKEGPSILRIQQVVRGDSAAYFCASSPLTGTGGMNTEAFFGQGTRLTVV.

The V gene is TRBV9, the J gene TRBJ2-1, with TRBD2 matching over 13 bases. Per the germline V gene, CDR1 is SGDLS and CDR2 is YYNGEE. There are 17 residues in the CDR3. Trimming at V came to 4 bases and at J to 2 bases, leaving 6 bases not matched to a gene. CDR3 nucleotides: TGTGCCAGCAGCAAGACTAGCGGGGGGCAAACCTACAATGAGCAGTTCTTC. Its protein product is CASSKTSGGQTYNEQFF. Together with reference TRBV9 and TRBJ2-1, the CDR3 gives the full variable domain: DSGVTQTPKHLITATGQRVTLRCSPRSGDLSVYWYQQSLDQGLQFLIQYYNGEERAKGNILERFSAQQFPDLHSELNLSSLELGDSALYFCASSKTSGGQTYNEQFFGPGTRLTVL.

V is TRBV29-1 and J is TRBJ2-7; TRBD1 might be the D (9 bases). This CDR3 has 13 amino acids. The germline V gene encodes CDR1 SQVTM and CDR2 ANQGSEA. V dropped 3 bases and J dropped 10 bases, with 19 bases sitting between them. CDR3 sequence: CSVDLAGQGIQYF. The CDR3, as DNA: TGCAGCGTTGATTTAGCGGGACAGGGAATCCAGTACTTC.

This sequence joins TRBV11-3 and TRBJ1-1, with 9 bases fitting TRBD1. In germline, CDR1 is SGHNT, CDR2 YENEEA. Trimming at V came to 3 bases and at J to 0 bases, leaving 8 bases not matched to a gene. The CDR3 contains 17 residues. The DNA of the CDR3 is TGTGCCAGCAGCTTCCGGACAGGGGACTACATGAACACTGAAGCTTTCTTT. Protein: CASSFRTGDYMNTEAFF.

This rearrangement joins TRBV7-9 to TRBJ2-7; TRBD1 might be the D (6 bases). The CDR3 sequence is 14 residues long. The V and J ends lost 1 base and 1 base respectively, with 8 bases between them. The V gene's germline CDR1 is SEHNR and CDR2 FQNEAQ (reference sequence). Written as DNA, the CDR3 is TGTGCCAGCAGCTTAGACAGGGCTTCCTACGAGCAGTACTTC. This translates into CASSLDRASYEQYF. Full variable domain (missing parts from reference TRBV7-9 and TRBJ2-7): DTGVSQNPRHKITKRGQNVTFRCDPISEHNRLYWYRQTLGQGPEFLTYFQNEAQLEKSRLLSDRFSAERPKGSFSTLEIQRTEQGDSAMYLCASSLDRASYEQYFGPGTRLTVT.

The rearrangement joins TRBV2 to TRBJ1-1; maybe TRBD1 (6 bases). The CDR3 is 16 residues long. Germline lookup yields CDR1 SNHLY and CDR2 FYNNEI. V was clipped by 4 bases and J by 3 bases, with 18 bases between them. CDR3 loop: CASSGQVVFRDTEAFF. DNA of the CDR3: TGTGCCAGCAGTGGACAGGTTGTTTTTCGGGACACTGAAGCTTTCTTT.

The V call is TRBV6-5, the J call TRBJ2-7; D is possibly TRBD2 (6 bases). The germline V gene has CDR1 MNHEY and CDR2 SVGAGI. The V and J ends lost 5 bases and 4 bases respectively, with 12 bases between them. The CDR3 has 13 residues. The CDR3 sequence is CASSTGVTYEQYF. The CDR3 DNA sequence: TGTGCCAGCAGTACGGGGGTTACGTACGAGCAGTACTTC.

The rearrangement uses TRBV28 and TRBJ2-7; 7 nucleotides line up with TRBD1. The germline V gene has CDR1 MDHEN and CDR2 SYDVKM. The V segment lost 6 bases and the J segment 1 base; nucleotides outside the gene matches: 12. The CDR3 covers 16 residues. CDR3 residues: CASSTQGQWRSYEQYF. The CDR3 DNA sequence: TGTGCCAGCAGCACCCAGGGACAGTGGAGGTCCTACGAGCAGTACTTC.

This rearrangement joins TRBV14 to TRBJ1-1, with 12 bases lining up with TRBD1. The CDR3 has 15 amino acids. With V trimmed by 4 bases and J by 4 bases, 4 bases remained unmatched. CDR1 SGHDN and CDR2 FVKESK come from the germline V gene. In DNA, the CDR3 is TGTGCCAGCAGCCCTGGGACAGGGGGCGGCACTGAAGCTTTCTTT. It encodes CASSPGTGGGTEAFF.

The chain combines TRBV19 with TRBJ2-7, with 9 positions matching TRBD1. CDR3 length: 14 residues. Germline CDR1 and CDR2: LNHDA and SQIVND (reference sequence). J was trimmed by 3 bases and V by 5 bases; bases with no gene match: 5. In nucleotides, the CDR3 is TGTGCCAGTAGTCCAGGGGGACAGGGCTACGAGCAGTACTTC. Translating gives CASSPGGQGYEQYF.

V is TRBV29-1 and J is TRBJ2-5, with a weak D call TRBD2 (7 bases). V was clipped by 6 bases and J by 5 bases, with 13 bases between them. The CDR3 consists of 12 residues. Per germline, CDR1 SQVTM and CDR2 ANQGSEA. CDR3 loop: CSVRGGAETQYF. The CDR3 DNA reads TGCAGCGTCCGAGGGGGGGCTGAGACCCAGTACTTC.

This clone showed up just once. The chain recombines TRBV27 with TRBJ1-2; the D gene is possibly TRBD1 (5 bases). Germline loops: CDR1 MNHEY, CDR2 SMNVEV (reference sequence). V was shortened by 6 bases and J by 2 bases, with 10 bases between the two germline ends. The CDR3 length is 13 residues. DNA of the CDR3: TGTGCCAGCAGGCCCGACAGAAACTATGGCTACACCTTC. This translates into CASRPDRNYGYTF.

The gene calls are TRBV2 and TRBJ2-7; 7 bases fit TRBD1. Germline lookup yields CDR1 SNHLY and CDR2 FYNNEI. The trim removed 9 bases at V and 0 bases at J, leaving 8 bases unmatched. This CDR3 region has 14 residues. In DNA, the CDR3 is TGTGCCAGTAAGGCACAGGGGAGCTCCTACGAGCAGTACTTC. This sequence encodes CASKAQGSSYEQYF.

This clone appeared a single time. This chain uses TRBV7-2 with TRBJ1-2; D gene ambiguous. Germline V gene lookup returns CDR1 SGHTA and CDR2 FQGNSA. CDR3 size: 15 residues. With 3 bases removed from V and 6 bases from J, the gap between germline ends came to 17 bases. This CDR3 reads CASSFTASGYDGYTF. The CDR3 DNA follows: TGTGCCAGCAGCTTCACGGCCTCAGGTTACGATGGCTACACCTTC.

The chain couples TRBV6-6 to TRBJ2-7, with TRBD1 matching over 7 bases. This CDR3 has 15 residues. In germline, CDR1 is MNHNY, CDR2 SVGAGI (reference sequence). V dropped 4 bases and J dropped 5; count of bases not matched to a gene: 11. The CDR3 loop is CASSSPRQGVHEQYF. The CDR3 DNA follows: TGTGCCAGCAGTTCCCCCAGACAGGGTGTCCACGAGCAGTACTTC.

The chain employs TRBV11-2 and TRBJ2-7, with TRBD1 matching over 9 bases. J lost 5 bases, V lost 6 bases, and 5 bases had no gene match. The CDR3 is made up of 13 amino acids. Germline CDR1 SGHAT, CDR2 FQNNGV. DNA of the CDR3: TGTGCCAGCAGGCGGGACAGGGTACACGAGCAGTACTTC. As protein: CASRRDRVHEQYF.

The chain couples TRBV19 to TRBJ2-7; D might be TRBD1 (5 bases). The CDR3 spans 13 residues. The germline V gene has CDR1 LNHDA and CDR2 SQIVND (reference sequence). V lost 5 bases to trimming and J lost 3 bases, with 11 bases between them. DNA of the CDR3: TGTGCCAGTAGTTTAACAGACAGCTACGAGCAGTACTTC. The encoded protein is CASSLTDSYEQYF.

CDR3 sequence reads: CASSEVGQANYNEQFF. In DNA form, the CDR3 reads TGTGCCAGCAGTGAAGTGGGACAGGCCAACTACAATGAGCAGTTCTTC. J is TRBJ2-1 and V is TRBV6-1, with 8 bases aligning to TRBD1. Looked up from germline, CDR1 is MNHNS and CDR2 is SASEGT. The V segment lost 1 base and the J segment 3 bases; nucleotides outside the gene matches: 5. This CDR3 region has 16 residues.

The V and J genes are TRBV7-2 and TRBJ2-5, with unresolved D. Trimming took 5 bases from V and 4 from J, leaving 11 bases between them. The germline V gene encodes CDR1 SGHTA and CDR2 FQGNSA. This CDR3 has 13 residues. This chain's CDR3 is CASSPSRLETQYF. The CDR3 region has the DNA TGTGCCAGCAGCCCTAGTCGGTTAGAGACCCAGTACTTC. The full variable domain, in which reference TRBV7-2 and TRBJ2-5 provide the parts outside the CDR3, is GAGVSQSPSNKVTEKGKDVELRCDPISGHTALYWYRQSLGQGLEFLIYFQGNSAPDKSGLPSDRFSAERTGGSVSTLTIQRTQQEDSAVYLCASSPSRLETQYFGPGTRLLVL.

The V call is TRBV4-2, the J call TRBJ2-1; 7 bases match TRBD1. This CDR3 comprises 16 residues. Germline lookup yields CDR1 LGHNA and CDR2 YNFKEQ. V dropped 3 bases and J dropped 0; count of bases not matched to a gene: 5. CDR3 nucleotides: TGTGCCAGCAGCCAGGTGGACAGGAGCTCCTACAATGAGCAGTTCTTC. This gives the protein CASSQVDRSSYNEQFF.